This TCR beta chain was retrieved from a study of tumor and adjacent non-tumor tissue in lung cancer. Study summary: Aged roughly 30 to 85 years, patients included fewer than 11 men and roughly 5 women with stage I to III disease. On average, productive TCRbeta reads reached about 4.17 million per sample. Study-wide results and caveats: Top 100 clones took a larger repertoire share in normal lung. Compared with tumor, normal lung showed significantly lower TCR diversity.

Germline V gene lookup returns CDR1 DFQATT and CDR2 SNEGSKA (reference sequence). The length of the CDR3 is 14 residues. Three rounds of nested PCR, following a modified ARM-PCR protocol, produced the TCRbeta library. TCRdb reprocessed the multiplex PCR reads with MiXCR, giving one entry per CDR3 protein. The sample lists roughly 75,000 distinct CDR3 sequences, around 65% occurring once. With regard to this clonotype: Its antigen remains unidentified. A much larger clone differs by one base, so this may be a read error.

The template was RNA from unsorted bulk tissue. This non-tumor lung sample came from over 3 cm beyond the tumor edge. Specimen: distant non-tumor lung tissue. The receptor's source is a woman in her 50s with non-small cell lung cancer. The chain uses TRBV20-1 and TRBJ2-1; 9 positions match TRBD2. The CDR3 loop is CSTVSGSSYNGQFF. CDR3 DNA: TGCAGTACCGTTAGCGGGAGCTCCTACAATGGGCAGTTCTTC.